This T cell receptor beta chain was documented in a study of shared clonotypes between healthy human individuals. Sequencing used immunoSEQ multiplex PCR; TCRdb keeps in-frame clones, though not all of them. The sample carries some 2,100,000 clones, approximately 94% recorded once. Trimming took 3 bases from V and 3 from J, leaving 14 bases between them. This CDR3 has 15 residues. Germline V gene sequence: CDR1 LNHDA, CDR2 SQIVND (reference sequence). Cells designated naive CD8 were CD45RO-negative and were positively selected for CCR7, with terminally differentiated effector memory CD45RA+ cells excluded. All donors were healthy HIV-negative adults lacking recent acute infections or vaccinations.

The receptor comes from a man younger than 30 in good health. Some clones in this sample may be carry-over from other donors' samples. The chain carries TRBV19 and TRBJ1-1; D gene uncertain. The specimen was naive CD8+ T cells from PBMCs. The CDR3 region is CASSMYSKRDTEAFF. The CDR3, as DNA: TGTGCCAGTAGTATGTACAGCAAGAGGGACACTGAAGCTTTCTTT.